These 2 T cell receptor beta chains came from one sample sequenced in a study of T cells in women clearing cervical HPV infection. The repertoire was sequenced with immunoSEQ multiplex PCR; TCRdb's copy has only in-frame clones and lacks some. This table holds tens of thousands of clones. The sample comprised blood buffy coat. The receptors here all came from a woman aged 18 to 75 with a cervical HPV16 infection that either progressed to CIN3+ or cleared (not recorded which).

Concerning this clone: The read halts 3 residues ahead of the CDR3 end, with the missing end drawn from the germline J gene. V gene TRBV6-1 combines with J gene TRBJ1-2, with 8 bases identical to TRBD1. With V trimmed by 4 bases and J by 4 bases, 8 bases remained unmatched. CDR1 and CDR2 (germline): MNHNS, SASEGT. The CDR3 totals 15 residues. Partial CDR3 DNA: TGTGCCAGCAGTGTTAGGGGACAGGACCCCTATGGC. Protein product: CASSVRGQDPYG. The whole CDR3 is CASSVRGQDPYGYTF.

The CDR3 protein is CSAELAGRGNNEQFF. The CDR3 bases that were read are TGCAGTGCGGAGCTAGCGGGACGGGGAAACAATGAG. V usage is TRBV20-1 and J usage is TRBJ2-1; 9 bases map to TRBD2. The sequence runs out 3 residues before the end of the CDR3; the remainder is reconstructed from the germline J gene. Trimming removed 6 bases from V and 5 bases from J; junction bases left unmatched: 11. Looked up from germline, CDR1 is DFQATT and CDR2 is SNEGSKA (reference sequence). The CDR3 has 15 residues.